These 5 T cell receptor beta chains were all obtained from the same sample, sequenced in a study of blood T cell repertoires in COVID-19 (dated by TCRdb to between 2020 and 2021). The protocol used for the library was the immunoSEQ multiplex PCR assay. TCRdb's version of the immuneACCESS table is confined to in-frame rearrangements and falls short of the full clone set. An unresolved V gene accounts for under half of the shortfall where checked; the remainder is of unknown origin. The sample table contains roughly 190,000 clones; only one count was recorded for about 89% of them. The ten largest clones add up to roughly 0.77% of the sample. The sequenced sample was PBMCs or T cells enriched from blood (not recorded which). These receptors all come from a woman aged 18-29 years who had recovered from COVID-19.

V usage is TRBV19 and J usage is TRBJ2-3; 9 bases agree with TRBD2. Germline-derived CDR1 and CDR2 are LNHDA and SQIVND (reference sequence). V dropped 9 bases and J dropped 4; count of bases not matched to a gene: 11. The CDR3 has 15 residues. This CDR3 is CARPGLASCPDTQYF. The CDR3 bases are TGTGCCAGACCCGGACTAGCGAGCTGCCCAGATACGCAGTATTTT.

Here the CDR3 DNA reads TGTGCCAGCAGCTTACGAGGGGGTAGCTATGGCTACACCTTC. Amino acid sequence: CASSLRGGSYGYTF. The chain employs TRBV7-2 and TRBJ1-2; possibly TRBD1 for D (6 bases). The CDR3 is made up of 14 amino acids. CDR1 is SGHTA and CDR2 is FQGNSA in the germline V gene. With 2 bases removed from V and 4 bases from J, the gap between germline ends came to 11 bases.

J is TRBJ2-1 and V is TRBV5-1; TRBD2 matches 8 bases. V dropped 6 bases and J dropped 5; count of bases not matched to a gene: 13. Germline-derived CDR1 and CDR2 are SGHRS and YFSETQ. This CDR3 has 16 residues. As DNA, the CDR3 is TGCGCCAGCAACCCTCCAATAGCGGGACAACACAATGAGCAGTTCTTC. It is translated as CASNPPIAGQHNEQFF.

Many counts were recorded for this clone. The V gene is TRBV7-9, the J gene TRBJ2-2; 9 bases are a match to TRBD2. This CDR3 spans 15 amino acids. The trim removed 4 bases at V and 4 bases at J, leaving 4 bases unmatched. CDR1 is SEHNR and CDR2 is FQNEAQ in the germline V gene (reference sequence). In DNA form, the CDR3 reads TGTGCCAGCAGCTCAAGGACTAGCGCCACCGGGGAGCTGTTTTTT. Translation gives CASSSRTSATGELFF.

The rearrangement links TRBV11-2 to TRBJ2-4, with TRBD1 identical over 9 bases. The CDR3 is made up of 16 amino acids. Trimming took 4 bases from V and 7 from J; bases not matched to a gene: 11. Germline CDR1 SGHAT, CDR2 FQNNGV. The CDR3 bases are TGTGCCAGCAGCTCCCGGGGGGTAGGACAGGGGAACATTCAGTACTTC. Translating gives CASSSRGVGQGNIQYF. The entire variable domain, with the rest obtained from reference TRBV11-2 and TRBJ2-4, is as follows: EAGVAQSPRYKIIEKRQSVAFWCNPISGHATLYWYQQILGQGPKLLIQFQNNGVVDDSQLPKDRFSAERLKGVDSTLKIQPAKLEDSAVYLCASSSRGVGQGNIQYFGAGTRLSVL.